The TCR beta chain described here comes from a study of T cell responses to AZD1222 COVID-19 vaccine. This CDR3 is built from 12 residues. The V gene's germline CDR1 is WSHSY and CDR2 SAAADI. V was cut by 7 bases and J by 1 base, with 7 bases left in between. The method was immunoSEQ multiplex PCR; TCRdb's version includes in-frame clones alone and lacks a portion of them. The table records 85,000 to 100,000 clones, 65% to 90% of them present only once. The sample in question was peripheral blood, obtained on day 0 of AZD1222 vaccination. This clonotype was obtained from an adult in good health. V is TRBV10-2 and J is TRBJ1-1; D may be TRBD1 (5 bases). The CDR3 is CASTQGNTEAFF. CDR3 DNA sequence: TGCGCCAGCACCCAGGGGAACACTGAAGCTTTCTTT.